This T cell receptor beta chain stems from a study of cytomegalovirus exposure and HLA in healthy donors. Germline values: CDR1 SNHLY, CDR2 FYNNEI. This CDR3 comprises 16 residues. Trimming cost V 5 bases and J 5 bases; bases outside gene matches: 9. Amplification used 60 Vbeta primers and 13 Jbeta primers. Sequenced by immunoSEQ multiplex PCR; TCRdb stores in-frame clones only, minus some. This sample has around 99,000 clones, with under 85% found just once. Sequencing used PBMCs. This rearrangement joins TRBV2 to TRBJ2-2, with TRBD1 matching 9 bases. The TCR sequence derives from a woman aged 50 to 65 in good health and CMV-seropositive. CDR3: CASSSLTGGGTGELFF. CDR3 nucleotide sequence: TGTGCCAGCAGTTCCCTGACAGGGGGGGGAACCGGGGAGCTGTTTTTT.